This TCR beta chain was recovered during a study of T cell repertoires in cytomegalovirus infection (dated by TCRdb to the late 2010s). About the study as a whole: Donor HLA type was relevant to the analysis, because carriage of CMV infection together with the matching HLA type was indicated by public TCR beta signatures.

The sample was run on an Illumina HiSeq 1500. In-frame beta chains were kept once TCRdb had trimmed the public reads at Q25 with fastp and called clones with MiXCR. Every distinct CDR3 protein forms one entry, paired with its most common genes and DNA. The sample contains some 390,000 distinct CDR3 sequences, around 18% of them found a single time. The ten biggest clones cover under 9% of the sample. Here V drops 7 bases and J drops 9 bases, and the junction holds 12 bases not matched to any gene. Per the germline V gene, MDHEN is the CDR1 and SYDVKM is the CDR2. Counted from cysteine to phenylalanine, this CDR3 has 14 amino acids. The retained sequence is limited to the CDR3, 42 bases, with the frame set at the first base. A word on this clonotype: Its cognate antigen has yet to be identified. One base away there is no much larger clone; base qualities are not given.

General study outcomes and caveats: Carriers of CMV infection plus the relevant HLA type were discriminated by the cumulative frequency of public TCR beta family members in the study cohort and in an independent roughly 340-donor cohort. In the ex vivo response, HLA-C-restricted CMV-specific TCR beta clonotypes were dominant, and in two of eight donors the single most frequent clonotype came from this HLA-C-restricted group.

The chain couples TRBV28 to TRBJ2-1; 7 bases in between match TRBD2. The specimen sequenced was PBMCs. This receptor was obtained from a human donor in good health (CMV status not recorded). Some clones in this sample may be carry-over from other donors' samples. The CDR3 sequence is CASKMGGGTTEQFF. In nucleotides, the sequence is TGTGCCAGCAAAATGGGGGGGGGGACCACTGAGCAGTTCTTC.